This T cell receptor (beta chain) was found in a study of blood T cells in healthy people across ages. This clonotype was picked up one time. The CDR3 is 14 amino acids. CDR1 and CDR2 (germline): DFQATT, SNEGSKA (reference sequence). Primers used in a second PCR of roughly 6 to 11 cycles were a sample-barcoded 5' primer and a J-beta primer mix. One entry per CDR3 protein, called by TCRdb with MiXCR from the 5' RACE reads. This sample yields approximately 880,000 distinct CDR3 sequences, of which roughly 48% are seen a single time; 13% belongs to the top ten. The specimen was blood. V is TRBV20-1 and J is TRBJ2-5, with 7 nucleotides matching TRBD1. The tail of the sequence fits TRBJ2-7 better, so the J call may be wrong. The receptor comes from a man aged 30-40 years in good health. CDR3 sequence: CSAPTGNVGREQYF. CDR3 bases: TGCAGTGCCCCGACAGGGAATGTGGGTCGCGAGCAGTACTTC.